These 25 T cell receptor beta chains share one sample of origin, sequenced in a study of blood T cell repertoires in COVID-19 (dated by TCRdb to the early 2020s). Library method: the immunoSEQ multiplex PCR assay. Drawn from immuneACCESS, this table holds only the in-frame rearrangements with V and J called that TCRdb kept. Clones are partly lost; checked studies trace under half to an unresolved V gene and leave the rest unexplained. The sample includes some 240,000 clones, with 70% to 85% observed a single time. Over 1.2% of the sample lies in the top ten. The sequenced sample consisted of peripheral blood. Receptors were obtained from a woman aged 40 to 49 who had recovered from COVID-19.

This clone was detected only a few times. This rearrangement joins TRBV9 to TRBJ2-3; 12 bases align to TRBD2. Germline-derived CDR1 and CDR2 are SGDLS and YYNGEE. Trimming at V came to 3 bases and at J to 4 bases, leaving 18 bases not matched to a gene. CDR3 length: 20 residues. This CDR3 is CASSAQASGGALVGPDTQYF. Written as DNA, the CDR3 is TGTGCCAGCAGCGCCCAAGCTAGCGGGGGGGCCTTGGTGGGCCCAGATACGCAGTATTTT.

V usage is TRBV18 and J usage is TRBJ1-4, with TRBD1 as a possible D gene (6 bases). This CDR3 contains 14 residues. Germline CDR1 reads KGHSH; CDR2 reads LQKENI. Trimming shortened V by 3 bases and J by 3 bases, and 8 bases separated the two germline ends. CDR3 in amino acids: CASSPGAANEKLFF. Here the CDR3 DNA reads TGTGCCAGCTCACCGGGGGCTGCTAATGAAAAACTGTTTTTT.

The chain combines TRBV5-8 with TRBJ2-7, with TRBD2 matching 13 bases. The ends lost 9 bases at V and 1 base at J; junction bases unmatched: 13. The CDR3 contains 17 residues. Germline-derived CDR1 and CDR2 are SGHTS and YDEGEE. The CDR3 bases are TGTGCCACCACCTCTTCGAAACTAGCGGGGGGGTCCTACGAGCAGTACTTC. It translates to CATTSSKLAGGSYEQYF.

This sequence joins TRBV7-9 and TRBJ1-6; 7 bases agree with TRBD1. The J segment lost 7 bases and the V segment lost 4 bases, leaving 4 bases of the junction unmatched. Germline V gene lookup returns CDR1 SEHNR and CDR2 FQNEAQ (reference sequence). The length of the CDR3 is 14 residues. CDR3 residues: CASSYGTANSPLHF. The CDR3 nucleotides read TGTGCCAGCAGCTACGGGACAGCAAATTCACCCCTCCACTTT.

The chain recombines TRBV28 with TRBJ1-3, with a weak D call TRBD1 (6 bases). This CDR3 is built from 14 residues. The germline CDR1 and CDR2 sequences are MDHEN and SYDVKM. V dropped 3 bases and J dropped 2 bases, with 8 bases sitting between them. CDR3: CASSLGGPGNTIYF. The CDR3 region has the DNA TGTGCCAGCAGTTTGGGGGGGCCTGGAAACACCATATATTTT.

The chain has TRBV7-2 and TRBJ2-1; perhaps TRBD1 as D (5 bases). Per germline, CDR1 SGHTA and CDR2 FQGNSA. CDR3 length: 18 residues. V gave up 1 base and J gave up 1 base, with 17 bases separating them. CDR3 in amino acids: CASSLEFAGLGSYNEQFF. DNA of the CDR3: TGTGCCAGCAGCTTAGAGTTTGCAGGGTTAGGTTCCTACAATGAGCAGTTCTTC. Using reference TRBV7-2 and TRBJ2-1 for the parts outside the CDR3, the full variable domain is GAGVSQSPSNKVTEKGKDVELRCDPISGHTALYWYRQSLGQGLEFLIYFQGNSAPDKSGLPSDRFSAERTGGSVSTLTIQRTQQEDSAVYLCASSLEFAGLGSYNEQFFGPGTRLTVL.

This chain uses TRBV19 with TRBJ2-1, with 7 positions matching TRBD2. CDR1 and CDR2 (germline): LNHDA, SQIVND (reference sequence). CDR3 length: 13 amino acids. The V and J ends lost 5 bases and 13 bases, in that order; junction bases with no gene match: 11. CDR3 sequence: CASSSRRSGVQFF. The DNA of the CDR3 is TGTGCCAGTAGTTCAAGGAGAAGCGGGGTACAGTTCTTC.

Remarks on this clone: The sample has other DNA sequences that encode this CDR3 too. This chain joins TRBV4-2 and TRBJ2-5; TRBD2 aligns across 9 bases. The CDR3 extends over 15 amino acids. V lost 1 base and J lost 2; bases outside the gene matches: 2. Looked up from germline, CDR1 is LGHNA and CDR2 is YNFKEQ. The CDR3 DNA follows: TGTGCCAGCAGCCAAGGTACTAGCGGGCAAGAGACCCAGTACTTC. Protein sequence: CASSQGTSGQETQYF.

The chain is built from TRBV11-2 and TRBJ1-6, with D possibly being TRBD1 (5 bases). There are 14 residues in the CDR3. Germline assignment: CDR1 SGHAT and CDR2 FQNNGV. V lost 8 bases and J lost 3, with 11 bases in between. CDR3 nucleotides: TGTGCCAGCGGCCGACAGAACTATAATTCACCCCTCCACTTT. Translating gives CASGRQNYNSPLHF.

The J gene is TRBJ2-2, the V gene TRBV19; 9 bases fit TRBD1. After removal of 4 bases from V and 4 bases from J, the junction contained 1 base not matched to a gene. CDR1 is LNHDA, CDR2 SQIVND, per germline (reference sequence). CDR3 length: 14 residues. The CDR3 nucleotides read TGTGCCAGTAGTAAGGGACAGGGCACCGGGGAGCTGTTTTTT. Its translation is CASSKGQGTGELFF.

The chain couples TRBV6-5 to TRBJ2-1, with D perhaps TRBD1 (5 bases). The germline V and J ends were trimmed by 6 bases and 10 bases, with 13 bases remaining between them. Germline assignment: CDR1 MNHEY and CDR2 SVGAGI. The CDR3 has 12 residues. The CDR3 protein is CASRGPLLEQFF. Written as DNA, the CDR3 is TGTGCCAGCAGGGGGCCCCTCCTGGAGCAGTTCTTC.

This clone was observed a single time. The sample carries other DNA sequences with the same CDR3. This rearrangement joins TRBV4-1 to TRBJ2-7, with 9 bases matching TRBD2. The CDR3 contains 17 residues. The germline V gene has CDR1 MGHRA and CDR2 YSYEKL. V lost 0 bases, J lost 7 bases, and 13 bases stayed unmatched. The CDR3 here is CASSQEGLAGVPREQYF. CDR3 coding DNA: TGCGCCAGCAGCCAAGAAGGATTAGCGGGGGTTCCAAGGGAGCAGTACTTC.

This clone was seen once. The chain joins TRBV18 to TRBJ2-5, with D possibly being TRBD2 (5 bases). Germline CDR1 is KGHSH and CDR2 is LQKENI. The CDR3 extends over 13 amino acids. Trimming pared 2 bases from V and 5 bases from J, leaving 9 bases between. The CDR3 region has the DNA TGTGCCAGCTCACCAGGGGAGCGTGAGACCCAGTACTTC. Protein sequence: CASSPGERETQYF.

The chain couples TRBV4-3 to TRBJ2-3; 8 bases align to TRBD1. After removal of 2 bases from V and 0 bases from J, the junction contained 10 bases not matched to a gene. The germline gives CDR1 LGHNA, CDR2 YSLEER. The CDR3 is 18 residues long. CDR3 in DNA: TGCGCCAGCAGCCAACTTACAGGGGGAATAACTAGCACAGATACGCAGTATTTT. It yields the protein CASSQLTGGITSTDTQYF.

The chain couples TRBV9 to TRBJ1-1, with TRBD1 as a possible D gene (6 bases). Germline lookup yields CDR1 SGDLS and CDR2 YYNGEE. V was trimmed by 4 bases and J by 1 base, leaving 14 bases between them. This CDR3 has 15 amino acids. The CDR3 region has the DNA TGTGCCAGCAGCAATGACAGGTCGGGGAACACTGAAGCTTTCTTT. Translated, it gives CASSNDRSGNTEAFF. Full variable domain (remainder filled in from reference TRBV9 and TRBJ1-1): DSGVTQTPKHLITATGQRVTLRCSPRSGDLSVYWYQQSLDQGLQFLIQYYNGEERAKGNILERFSAQQFPDLHSELNLSSLELGDSALYFCASSNDRSGNTEAFFGQGTRLTVV.

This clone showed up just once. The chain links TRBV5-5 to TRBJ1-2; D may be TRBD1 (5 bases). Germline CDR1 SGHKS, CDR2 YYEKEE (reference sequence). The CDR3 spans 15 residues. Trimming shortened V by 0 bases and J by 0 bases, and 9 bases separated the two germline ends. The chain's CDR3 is CASSLDGGTNYGYTF. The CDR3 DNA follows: TGTGCCAGCAGCTTGGACGGGGGGACTAACTATGGCTACACCTTC.

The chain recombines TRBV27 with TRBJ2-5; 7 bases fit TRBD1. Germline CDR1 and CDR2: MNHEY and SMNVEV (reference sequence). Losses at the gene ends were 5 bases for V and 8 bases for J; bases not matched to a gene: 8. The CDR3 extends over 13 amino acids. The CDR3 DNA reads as TGTGCCAGCAGTCCGACAGGGCCGGGAACCCAGTACTTC. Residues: CASSPTGPGTQYF.

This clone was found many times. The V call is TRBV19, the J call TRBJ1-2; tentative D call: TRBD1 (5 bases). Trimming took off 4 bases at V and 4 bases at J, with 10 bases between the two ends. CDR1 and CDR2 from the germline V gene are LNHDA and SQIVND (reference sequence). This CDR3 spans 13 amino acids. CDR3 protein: CASSKGSVYGYTF. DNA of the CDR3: TGTGCCAGTAGTAAGGGGTCGGTCTATGGCTACACCTTC.

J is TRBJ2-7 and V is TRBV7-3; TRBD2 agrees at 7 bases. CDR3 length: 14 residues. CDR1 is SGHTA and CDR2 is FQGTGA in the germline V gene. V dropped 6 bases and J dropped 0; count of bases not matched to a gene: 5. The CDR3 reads CASSVGGSSYEQYF. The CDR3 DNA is TGTGCCAGCAGTGTTGGCGGGAGCTCCTACGAGCAGTACTTC.

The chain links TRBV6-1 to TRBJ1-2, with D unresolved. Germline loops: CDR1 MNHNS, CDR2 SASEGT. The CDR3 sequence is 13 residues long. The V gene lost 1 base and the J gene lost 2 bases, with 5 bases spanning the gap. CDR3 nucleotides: TGTGCCAGCAGTGAAGACACGAACTATGGCTACACCTTC. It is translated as CASSEDTNYGYTF.

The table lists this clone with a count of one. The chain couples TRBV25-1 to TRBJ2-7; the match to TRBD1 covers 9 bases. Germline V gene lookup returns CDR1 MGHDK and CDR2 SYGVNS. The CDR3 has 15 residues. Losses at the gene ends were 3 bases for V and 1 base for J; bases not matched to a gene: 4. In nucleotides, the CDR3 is TGTGCCAGCAGTGACACCGGGACAGGGTCCTACGAGCAGTACTTC. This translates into CASSDTGTGSYEQYF.

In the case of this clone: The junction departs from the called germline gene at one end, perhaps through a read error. The CDR3 loop is CASSPGTGGFQETQYF. CDR3 DNA: TGTGCTAGCAGCCCAGGGACAGGAGGGTTCCAAGAGACCCAGTACTTC. The rearrangement uses TRBV7-7 and TRBJ2-5, with TRBD1 identical over 8 bases. The CDR3 loop spans 16 amino acids. The V gene's germline CDR1 is SSHAT and CDR2 FNYEAQ (reference sequence).

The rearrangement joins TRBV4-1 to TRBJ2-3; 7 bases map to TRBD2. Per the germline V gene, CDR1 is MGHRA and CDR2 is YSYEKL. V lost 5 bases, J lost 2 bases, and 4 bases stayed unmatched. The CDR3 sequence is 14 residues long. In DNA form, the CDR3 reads TGCGCCAGCAGCTTCGGGGGGTCCACAGATACGCAGTATTTT. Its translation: CASSFGGSTDTQYF.

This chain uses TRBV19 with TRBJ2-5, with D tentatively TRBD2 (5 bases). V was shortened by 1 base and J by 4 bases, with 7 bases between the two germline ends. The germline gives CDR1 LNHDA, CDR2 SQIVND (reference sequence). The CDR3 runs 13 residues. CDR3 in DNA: TGTGCCAGTAGTATAGCCGCGGGAGAGACCCAGTACTTC. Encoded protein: CASSIAAGETQYF.

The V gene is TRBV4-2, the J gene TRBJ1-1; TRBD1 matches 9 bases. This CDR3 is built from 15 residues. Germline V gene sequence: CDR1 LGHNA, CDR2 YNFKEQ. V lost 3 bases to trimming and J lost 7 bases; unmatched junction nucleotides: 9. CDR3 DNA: TGTGCCAGCAGCCACGCGGGACAGGGAGACCTTGAAGCTTTCTTT. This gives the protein CASSHAGQGDLEAFF.